These 2 T cell receptor beta chains were all obtained from the same sample, sequenced in a study of blood T cells in healthy people across ages. The authors ran a second PCR of about 7 to 11 cycles using a sample-barcoded 5' primer and a J-beta primer mix. MiXCR, run by TCRdb on the 5' RACE reads, gives a single entry per CDR3 protein. Here the sample spans under 2 million distinct CDR3 sequences, around 36% being singletons. Material: blood. The receptors shown here come from a woman in her 30s in good health.

V gene TRBV15 combines with J gene TRBJ1-1, with D possibly matching TRBD1 (5 bases). This CDR3 spans 13 amino acids. Germline CDR1 LNHNV, CDR2 YYDKDF (reference sequence). The V gene lost 0 bases and the J gene lost 7 bases, with 9 bases spanning the gap. This CDR3 is CATSRDPGGEAFF. CDR3 DNA: TGTGCCACCAGCAGAGATCCGGGGGGTGAAGCTTTCTTT.

In its sample, this clonotype was seen a few times. V and J are TRBV5-6 and TRBJ2-1; no definite D call. The CDR3 loop spans 14 amino acids. Germline CDR1 is SGHDT and CDR2 is YYEEEE. V was cut by 4 bases and J by 3 bases, with 11 bases left in between. The CDR3 spells CASSPPPGYNEQFF. The CDR3 DNA reads TGTGCCAGCAGCCCCCCCCCGGGCTACAATGAGCAGTTCTTC.